This T cell receptor beta chain was identified during a study of Tregs in tolerant kidney transplant recipients. Sequencing was performed with immunoSEQ multiplex PCR; in TCRdb, only in-frame clones are kept and a portion is missing. The sample contains over 50,000 clones, over 75% of which appear only once. Only a few counts were recorded for this clone. Its specificity is unknown. Overall study findings and caveats: Tregs expanded with activated donor B cells seemed most donor-specific.

The sample here was Tregs from blood, taken before the transplant. This TCR derives from a human donor who received a combined kidney and bone marrow transplant.

The CDR3: CASSLGPGEKLFF. CDR3 nucleotide sequence: TGTGCCAGCAGCTTAGGGCCAGGTGAAAAACTGTTTTTT. The genes are TRBV11-3 and TRBJ1-4, with unresolved D. Germline CDR1 reads SGHNT; CDR2 reads YENEEA. This CDR3 comprises 13 residues. V lost 1 base, J lost 7 bases, and 7 bases lay in between.